The entry below describes one T cell receptor (beta chain). Its antigen is undetermined. The data stem from a study of identical twins. Findings and limits, study-wide: Within beta out-of-frame sequences, the excess sharing observed between twins was weaker.

J lost 4 bases, V lost 3 bases, and 6 bases had no gene match. CDR3 size: 16 residues. Germline V lookup: CDR1 SGHNT, CDR2 YENEEA. One entry per CDR3 protein, called by TCRdb with MiXCR from the 5' RACE reads. This repertoire shows more than 600,000 distinct CDR3 sequences, approximately 18% found once; its top ten account for roughly 14%. These data were also reused for a study on T cells expressing NK-cell markers. In that study: Seven donors tested HCMV-seropositive and one tested seronegative among the eight sequenced.

This sequence originates from a woman under 30 in good health. V and J are TRBV11-3 and TRBJ2-1; TRBD2 matches 10 bases. The sample taken for sequencing was PBMCs. CDR3 residues: CASSFVLAGDYNEQFF. The CDR3 coding sequence is TGTGCCAGCAGCTTCGTGCTAGCGGGGGATTACAATGAGCAGTTCTTC.